This is a list of T cell receptor beta chains from one sample in a study of Ad26.COV2.S vaccination and SARS-CoV-2 variants. Libraries were prepared by immunoSEQ multiplex PCR; TCRdb keeps only in-frame clonotypes and omits some of them. This sample yields a few hundred thousand clones, of which 70% to 90% are seen a single time; less than 4.5% belongs to the top ten. The input for sequencing was peripheral blood, taken in a trial of Ad26.COV2.S vaccine versus placebo. The receptors were sampled from a person between 18 and 65 years old who received the Ad26.COV2.S COVID-19 vaccine or a placebo. CDR3s leave out the opening cysteine and the closing phenylalanine or tryptophan.

TRBV20-1 | SASVRYSNQPQH
TRBV29-1 | SGDGESTSYNEQF
TRBV27 | ASSLGTSGSSYEQY
TRBV5-1 | ASSLSGTGSYEQY
TRBV12-3/TRBV12-4 | ASTLYSNQPQH
TRBV24-1 | ATSGPWDRGLDTQY
TRBV14 | ASSQGQPSEQY
TRBV6-5 | ASRVGGTSGNTIY
TRBV5-1 | ASSLDGFSSYNSPLH
TRBV7-9 | ASSSGQAQRYNEQF
TRBV27 | ASSLRTAGDEQY
TRBV5-4 | ASSPTPVGQPQH
TRBV7-2 | ASSLGRGSGGFYNEQF
TRBV3-1/TRBV3-2 | ASSLLKGGKAETQY
TRBV30 | AWSPSSRGPLH
TRBV30 | AWEGSPSYEQY
TRBV29-1 | SVGQRYNEQF
TRBV7-9 | ASSPSSYEQY
TRBV30 | AWSIDSEAF
TRBV28 | ASSSGQGPIYNEQF
TRBV7-9 | ASSPKQGTYYGYT
TRBV2 | ASSVAGGSNTGELF